Each of the 3 T cell receptor beta chains below was sequenced from the same sample in a study of cytomegalovirus exposure and HLA in healthy donors. The PCR made use of 60 Vbeta and 13 Jbeta primers. Method: immunoSEQ multiplex PCR; TCRdb's copy keeps in-frame clones and lacks some. The sample lists over 150,000 clones, roughly 80% occurring once. Sequencing was done on a sample of PBMCs. The receptors derive from a man between 18 and 29 years old in good health and CMV-seropositive.

The chain is built from TRBV5-4 and TRBJ2-3; 9 bases agree with TRBD1. Trimming cost V 4 bases and J 1 base; bases outside gene matches: 4. Germline CDR1 SGHNT, CDR2 YYREEE (reference sequence). This CDR3 region has 15 residues. Written as DNA, the CDR3 is TGTGCCAGCAGCCGCCGGGACAGGGGCACAGATACGCAGTATTTT. Translated: CASSRRDRGTDTQYF. Looking up the rest from reference TRBV5-4 and TRBJ2-3 gives the full variable domain: ETGVTQSPTHLIKTRGQQVTLRCSSQSGHNTVSWYQQALGQGPQFIFQYYREEENGRGNFPPRFSGLQFPNYSSELNVNALELDDSALYLCASSRRDRGTDTQYFGPGTRLTVL.

This chain links TRBV21-1 with TRBJ2-5; the table's TRBD1 call for D was not verified on the DNA. TRBV21-1 is assigned pseudogene status. This CDR3 has 16 residues. CDR3 sequence reads: CASSDKLGGPFETQYF. The CDR3 DNA is TGTGCCAGCAGCGACAAACTTGGGGGCCCTTTTGAGACCCAGTACTTC.

The chain joins TRBV5-6 to TRBJ2-7, with 9 bases fitting TRBD1. Germline loops: CDR1 SGHDT, CDR2 YYEEEE. CDR3 length: 15 residues. V lost 3 bases, J lost 2 bases, and 6 bases stayed unmatched. The CDR3 nucleotides read TGTGCCAGCAGCTCCCTCGGGACAGGGACCTACGAGCAGTACTTC. Protein product: CASSSLGTGTYEQYF.